The clone carrying this T cell receptor beta chain was counted at least ten times. Its antigen is unknown. This entry belongs to a study of T cells after yellow fever vaccination. Turning to the study itself: Fractions of limited cellularity were prepared by means of SMART-Seq v4 Ultra Low Input. Study-level points and caveats: Sorted repertoires could include abundant contaminating clonotypes from bulk cells. Booster samples showed a return of most primary-vaccination clones (around 96% CD4, 80% to 90% CD8).

Germline values: CDR1 SGHDT, CDR2 YYEEEE. The CDR3 runs to 12 residues. TCRdb re-called the 5' RACE reads through MiXCR, storing one row per CDR3 protein. The sample yields 250,000 or so distinct CDR3 sequences, approximately 3.8% seen once. This rearrangement joins TRBV5-6 to TRBJ2-7; the D call may be TRBD1 or TRBD2 (5 bases each). The sample consisted of PBMCs, taken 15 days after the yellow fever booster vaccination. The sequence was collected from a man younger than 30 who received the YFV17D yellow fever vaccine. CDR3 sequence (DNA): TGTGCCAGCAGCCTGAATGGGGGAAGGTTGTCAGTC. The encoded protein is CASSLNGGRLSV.